This entry lists 10 T cell receptor beta chains sequenced from one sample in a study of blood T cell repertoires in COVID-19. Data came from immunoSEQ multiplex PCR; TCRdb stores just in-frame clones and leaves some out. This repertoire shows roughly 300,000 clones, about 90% found once; its top ten account for roughly 1%. Sequencing was done on a sample of PBMCs or T cells enriched from blood (not recorded which). Receptor source: a woman in her 30s who had recovered from COVID-19.

The rearrangement links TRBV6-5 to TRBJ1-2; TRBD1 agrees at 9 bases. Germline CDR1 reads MNHEY; CDR2 reads SVGAGI. V was clipped by 8 bases and J by 4 bases; unmatched bases: 8. The CDR3 has 14 residues. The CDR3 DNA is TGTGCCAGCGGGGGGACAGGGAGGGTCTATGGCTACACCTTC. It encodes CASGGTGRVYGYTF.

The chain has TRBV5-5 and TRBJ1-1; 7 nucleotides agree with TRBD1. CDR1 is SGHKS and CDR2 is YYEKEE in the germline V gene (reference sequence). The trim removed 3 bases at V and 1 base at J, leaving 6 bases unmatched. The CDR3 loop spans 15 amino acids. CDR3 nucleotide sequence: TGTGCCAGCAGCTCCCGGGACAGCCGGAACACTGAAGCTTTCTTT. Amino acids: CASSSRDSRNTEAFF.

The chain combines TRBV11-2 with TRBJ2-7; TRBD1 is a possible D gene (5 bases). Germline lookup yields CDR1 SGHAT and CDR2 FQNNGV. V lost 1 base, J lost 9 bases, and 10 bases lay in between. CDR3 length: 12 amino acids. This CDR3 is CASSLGRGWQYF. Written as DNA, the CDR3 is TGTGCCAGCAGCTTAGGTAGGGGCTGGCAGTACTTC.

This clone appeared once. The CDR3: CASSPGYEQYF. In nucleotides, the CDR3 is TGTGCCAGCAGTCCGGGTTACGAGCAGTACTTC. This chain links TRBV25-1 with TRBJ2-7; no reliable D call. Germline V lookup: CDR1 MGHDK, CDR2 SYGVNS. Trimming removed 5 bases from V and 4 bases from J, with 6 bases in between. The CDR3 is 11 amino acids.

The chain is built from TRBV12-3 or TRBV12-4 and TRBJ2-2; D remains ambiguous. Trimming removed 7 bases at V and 6 bases at J, with 9 bases between. The CDR3 runs to 12 residues. The CDR3 spells CASIRVPGELFF. CDR3 sequence (DNA): TGTGCCAGCATCCGGGTCCCCGGGGAGCTGTTTTTT.

CDR3 coding DNA: TGTGCCAGCAGCTCCCGGGACAGCTATTACGAGCAGTACTTC. Its protein is CASSSRDSYYEQYF. The genes are TRBV5-5 and TRBJ2-7, with TRBD1 matching over 7 bases. The CDR3 length is 14 residues. The V segment lost 3 bases and the J segment 4 bases; nucleotides outside the gene matches: 7. Germline V gives CDR1 SGHKS, CDR2 YYEKEE (reference sequence). The variable domain in full, with the rest retrieved from reference TRBV5-5 and TRBJ2-7, is DAGVTQSPTHLIKTRGQQVTLRCSPISGHKSVSWYQQVLGQGPQFIFQYYEKEERGRGNFPDRFSARQFPNYSSELNVNALLLGDSALYLCASSSRDSYYEQYFGPGTRLTVT.

This clone was recorded only once. The chain has TRBV27 and TRBJ1-6; 7 nucleotides align to TRBD1. The CDR3 has 19 residues. Germline assignment: CDR1 MNHEY and CDR2 SMNVEV (reference sequence). V trimming: 1 base; J trimming: 1 base; junction bases outside the gene matches: 10. The CDR3 nucleotides read TGTGCCAGCAGTTTATATAGACAGGGAGTAGGGTCCTATAATTCACCCCTCCACTTT. Its protein product is CASSLYRQGVGSYNSPLHF.

The chain has TRBV3-1 (or the pseudogene TRBV3-2) and TRBJ2-5; 12 bases match TRBD1. Germline CDR1 is LGHDT and CDR2 is YNNKEL (reference sequence). V trimming: 4 bases; J trimming: 4 bases; junction bases outside the gene matches: 4. There are 15 residues in the CDR3. CDR3 sequence reads: CASSPRDRGRETQYF. The CDR3 DNA sequence: TGTGCCAGCAGCCCTCGGGACAGGGGGCGAGAGACCCAGTACTTC.

J is TRBJ2-2 and V is TRBV24-1; 7 nucleotides agree with TRBD1. V lost 2 bases to trimming and J lost 2 bases; unmatched junction nucleotides: 7. The CDR3 spans 17 residues. Germline values: CDR1 KGHDR, CDR2 SFDVKD. The CDR3 protein is CATSDWPGGVNTGELFF. The CDR3 coding sequence is TGTGCCACCAGTGATTGGCCAGGGGGAGTCAACACCGGGGAGCTGTTTTTT.

The chain has TRBV18 and TRBJ1-1; D unresolved. The CDR3 contains 14 residues. From germline, CDR1 is KGHSH and CDR2 LQKENI. Trimming shortened V by 3 bases and J by 5 bases, and 13 bases separated the two germline ends. For the CDR3, the DNA is TGTGCCAGCTCACCCCGACTCTTGGAGACTGAAGCTTTCTTT. It codes for CASSPRLLETEAFF.